This entry describes one T cell receptor beta chain. Its antigen remains unknown. A junction boundary mismatches the germline segment, possibly from a read error. This record belongs to a study of tumor and adjacent non-tumor tissue in lung cancer. Broader study findings: Significantly higher TCR diversity was found in tumor than normal lung.

A modified ARM-PCR protocol with three rounds of nested PCR amplified TCRbeta. TCRdb redid the calling of the multiplex PCR reads with MiXCR, one entry per CDR3 protein. The data hold approximately 80,000 distinct CDR3 sequences, with 65% to 85% observed a single time. No cell sorting was done before RNA was extracted from the tissue. Distant lung tissue was collected more than 3 cm away from the tumor edge. Germline V gives CDR1 SGHDT, CDR2 YYEEEE. CDR3 length equals 14 residues. The chain combines TRBV5-6 with TRBJ2-7; D is unresolved. This receptor was identified in a man aged 60-69 years with non-small cell lung cancer. Sequenced input: distant non-tumor lung tissue. CDR3 region: CASSRSDRSSEHYF. For the CDR3, the DNA is TGTGCTAGCAGCAGATCCGACCGTTCCAGCGAACACTACTTC.